Detailed here is one T cell receptor beta chain. The antigen is undetermined. CD8 cells regarded as naive lacked CD45RO, were positively chosen for CCR7, and omitted terminally differentiated effector memory CD45RA+ cells. This sample stems from a study of shared clonotypes between healthy human individuals. Study as a whole: Researchers assigned three CD4 naive, three CD4 memory, two CD8 naive and one CD8 memory plate to each donor.

Sorted-subset replicate PCR reactions contained 150 to 200 ng DNA, corresponding to tens of thousands of T cell genomes. Generated by immunoSEQ multiplex PCR, the TCRdb table keeps only in-frame clones and is missing some. The sample has about 2,100,000 clones; 85% to 95% are singletons. Germline loops: CDR1 SGHAT, CDR2 FQNNGV. The CDR3 has 12 amino acids. With 4 bases removed from V and 2 bases from J, the gap between germline ends came to 6 bases. Study findings and constraints: Researchers sampled only blood; tissue repertoires likely differ. The sharing of 4% to 5.5% of naive CD4 clonotypes was seen across a handful of donors.

The chain has TRBV11-2 and TRBJ2-7; D not resolved. The sample consisted of naive CD8+ T cells from PBMCs. The sequence came from a man aged 18 to 29 in good health. Some clones in this sample may be carry-over from other donors' samples. CDR3 loop: CASSYVTYEQYF. In DNA form, the CDR3 reads TGTGCCAGCAGCTACGTGACCTACGAGCAGTACTTC.